These 14 T cell receptor beta chains share one sample of origin, sequenced in a study of molecular identifiers for immune sequencing clone quantification. TCRdb analysed the PCR reads with MiXCR anew, one entry per CDR3 protein. This table has over 550,000 distinct CDR3 sequences, about 25% appearing once. The sequencing input was naive CD8+ T cells from blood, with Jurkat cell RNA spiked in. The subset is: FACS-sorted CD8+CD4-CCR7+CD45RA+ naive T cells. These receptors all come from a human donor in good health. Some libraries in this study had Jurkat cell RNA spiked in.

This clonotype was counted at least ten times. The rearrangement links TRBV7-9 to TRBJ1-2; 8 bases match TRBD1. V lost 1 base to trimming and J lost 0 bases; unmatched junction nucleotides: 7. This CDR3 region has 17 residues. CDR1 is SEHNR, CDR2 FQNEAQ, per germline (reference sequence). CDR3 amino acids: CASSLDDRGDTNYGYTF. The CDR3 DNA follows: TGTGCCAGCAGCTTAGATGACAGGGGAGATACTAACTATGGCTACACCTTC.

This clonotype has ten or more counts. The J gene is TRBJ1-5, the V gene TRBV28, with a possible D match to TRBD1 (5 bases). The CDR3 contains 17 residues. The germline CDR1 and CDR2 sequences are MDHEN and SYDVKM. Trimming left V 3 bases short and J 7 bases short, with 22 bases between. Here the CDR3 DNA reads TGTGCCAGCAGTTTCCCCCAGGCGCGGGCGGGGGACCAGCCCCAGCATTTT. Translating gives CASSFPQARAGDQPQHF. Full variable domain (remainder filled in from reference TRBV28 and TRBJ1-5): DVKVTQSSRYLVKRTGEKVFLECVQDMDHENMFWYRQDPGLGLRLIYFSYDVKMKEKGDIPEGYSVSREKKERFSLILESASTNQTSMYLCASSFPQARAGDQPQHFGDGTRLSIL.

This clonotype was seen many times. The gene calls are TRBV11-2 and TRBJ2-1; 9 nucleotides match TRBD2. Trimming removed 4 bases from V and 8 bases from J; junction bases left unmatched: 0. The CDR3 covers 12 residues. CDR1 is SGHAT and CDR2 is FQNNGV in the germline V gene. CDR3 sequence reads: CASSWTSDEQFF. CDR3 nucleotides: TGTGCCAGCAGCTGGACTAGCGATGAGCAGTTCTTC. Looking up the rest from reference TRBV11-2 and TRBJ2-1 gives the full variable domain: EAGVAQSPRYKIIEKRQSVAFWCNPISGHATLYWYQQILGQGPKLLIQFQNNGVVDDSQLPKDRFSAERLKGVDSTLKIQPAKLEDSAVYLCASSWTSDEQFFGPGTRLTVL.

Notes on this clonotype: Just one base apart from a much larger clone, this may be a read error. V gene TRBV13 combines with J gene TRBJ2-5; D gene ambiguous. The CDR3 loop spans 15 amino acids. Germline-derived CDR1 and CDR2 are PRHDT and FYEKMQ (reference sequence). The germline V and J ends were trimmed by 2 bases and 0 bases, with 10 bases remaining between them. The DNA for the CDR3 is TGTGCCAGCAGCTTATGGGATTGGTACCAAGAGACCCAGTACTTC. This sequence encodes CASSLWDWYQETQYF.

V gene TRBV11-2 combines with J gene TRBJ2-7; D call uncertain. Germline CDR1 reads SGHAT; CDR2 reads FQNNGV. CDR3 length: 17 amino acids. Between the trimmed V and J ends, which lost 4 bases and 0 bases, there was a span of 19 bases. CDR3 in DNA: TGTGCCAGCAGCTCCTCAATCGCCCTTTTCAGCTCCTACGAGCAGTACTTC. Translation: CASSSSIALFSSYEQYF.

About this clonotype itself: Since no conserved phenylalanine or tryptophan closes the CDR3, a read error is the likely cause. The chain is built from TRBV12-3 or TRBV12-4 and TRBJ2-3; 7 positions agree with TRBD2. This CDR3 has 15 residues. V was clipped by 6 bases and J by 2 bases; unmatched bases: 8. The CDR3 region has the DNA TGTGCCAGCAGGACTAGCTCGACACCCACAGATACGCAGTATTTA. Translation: CASRTSSTPTDTQYL.

In regard to this clonotype: Its ends do not fully match the called genes, so a read error is possible. The chain carries TRBV7-8 and TRBJ2-7; D is undetermined. CDR1 and CDR2 from the germline V gene are SGHVS and FQNEAQ. This CDR3 comprises 14 residues. The CDR3 DNA sequence: TGTGCCAGCGGCTTAGATTCCCCCCAGCTAGAGCAGTACTTC. It encodes CASGLDSPQLEQYF.

In the case of this clonotype: Germline is not matched at one junction end, which may reflect a read error. This chain uses TRBV12-3 or TRBV12-4 with TRBJ2-3; the match to TRBD2 covers 9 bases. This CDR3 comprises 15 residues. The CDR3 spells CAGSLLAGLTDTQYF. The CDR3 coding sequence is TGTGCCGGCAGTTTGCTAGCGGGGCTCACAGATACGCAGTATTTT.

This clonotype has more than one count but fewer than ten. A read error is possible here, since a much larger clone lies one base away. The CDR3 is CASSVVTGMNTEAFF. Written as DNA, the CDR3 is TGTGCCAGCAGCGTAGTTACAGGGATGAACACTGAAGCTTTCTTT. The V and J genes are TRBV7-9 and TRBJ1-1; a weak D match, TRBD1 (6 bases). V shed 5 bases and J shed 0 bases, with 13 bases lying between them. The CDR3 is made up of 15 amino acids. From germline, CDR1 is SEHNR and CDR2 FQNEAQ (reference sequence).

This clonotype was seen many times. The chain uses TRBV6-2 or TRBV6-3 and TRBJ1-5, with D possibly being TRBD1 (5 bases). CDR1 MNHEY and CDR2 SVGEGT come from the germline V gene. The CDR3 runs 16 residues. V shed 4 bases and J shed 3 bases, with 16 bases lying between them. CDR3 in amino acids: CASSLGGTSINQPQHF. CDR3 in DNA: TGTGCCAGCAGTTTGGGTGGGACTTCTATCAATCAGCCCCAGCATTTT.

This sequence joins TRBV21-1 and TRBJ2-7; the table's D call, TRBD1, has no DNA check behind it. TRBV21-1 is listed as a pseudogene. The length of the CDR3 is 17 residues. The CDR3 protein is CASSKGGTGRGVCEQYF. For the CDR3, the DNA is TGTGCCAGCAGCAAAGGAGGGACAGGTAGGGGGGTCTGCGAGCAGTACTTC.

The chain links TRBV19 to TRBJ2-1, with 11 bases that match TRBD2. Germline CDR1 LNHDA, CDR2 SQIVND (reference sequence). The CDR3 has 18 residues. J lost 0 bases, V lost 7 bases, and 11 bases had no gene match. The CDR3 nucleotides read TGTGCCAGTATCCCGGCTAGCGGGGGGTCAAGCTCCTACAATGAGCAGTTCTTC. Encoded protein: CASIPASGGSSSYNEQFF.

This rearrangement joins TRBV7-2 to TRBJ2-3; D is perhaps TRBD2 (6 bases). The V gene lost 1 base and the J gene lost 10 bases, with 15 bases spanning the gap. Germline CDR1 reads SGHTA; CDR2 reads FQGNSA. The CDR3 consists of 14 residues. CDR3 coding DNA: TGTGCCAGCAGCTTAGTCGTGGGGGGTGATGCGCAGTATTTT. The encoded protein is CASSLVVGGDAQYF.

This clonotype was seen repeatedly, ten times or more. V usage is TRBV18 and J usage is TRBJ2-3; D gene ambiguous. The length of the CDR3 is 14 residues. Trimming removed 3 bases from V and 3 bases from J, with 10 bases in between. Germline CDR1 is KGHSH and CDR2 is LQKENI. The CDR3 reads CASSPATTTDTQYF. For the CDR3, the DNA is TGTGCCAGCTCACCCGCGACCACGACAGATACGCAGTATTTT.